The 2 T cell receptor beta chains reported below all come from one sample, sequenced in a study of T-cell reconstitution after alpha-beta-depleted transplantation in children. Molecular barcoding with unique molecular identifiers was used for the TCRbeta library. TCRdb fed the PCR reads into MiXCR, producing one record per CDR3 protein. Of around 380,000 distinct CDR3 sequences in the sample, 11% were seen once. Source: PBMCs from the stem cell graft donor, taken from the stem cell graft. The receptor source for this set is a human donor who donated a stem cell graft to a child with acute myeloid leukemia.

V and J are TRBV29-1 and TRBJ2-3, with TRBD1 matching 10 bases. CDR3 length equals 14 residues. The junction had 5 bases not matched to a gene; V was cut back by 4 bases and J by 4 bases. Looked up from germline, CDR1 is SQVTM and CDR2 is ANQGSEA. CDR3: CSVAGTGAPDTQYF. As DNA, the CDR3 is TGCAGCGTTGCCGGGACAGGGGCTCCAGATACGCAGTATTTT.

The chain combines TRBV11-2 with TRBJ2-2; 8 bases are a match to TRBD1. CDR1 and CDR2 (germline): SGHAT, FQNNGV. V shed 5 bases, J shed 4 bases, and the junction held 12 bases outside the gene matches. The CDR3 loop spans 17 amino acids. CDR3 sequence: CASSPRRQGIGTGELFF. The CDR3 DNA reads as TGTGCCAGCAGCCCACGAAGACAGGGGATTGGCACCGGGGAGCTGTTTTTT. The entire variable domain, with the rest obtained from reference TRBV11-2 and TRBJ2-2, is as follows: EAGVAQSPRYKIIEKRQSVAFWCNPISGHATLYWYQQILGQGPKLLIQFQNNGVVDDSQLPKDRFSAERLKGVDSTLKIQPAKLEDSAVYLCASSPRRQGIGTGELFFGEGSRLTVL.